This note documents a single TCR beta chain sequence. The data were taken from a study of shared clonotypes between healthy human individuals. The CDR3 runs 16 residues. CDR1 is SEHNR and CDR2 is FQNEAQ in the germline V gene (reference sequence). The V end lost 5 bases, the J end lost 8 bases, and 22 bases lay between the germline ends. Nashville, Tennessee was home to all donors, each a Caucasian adult. Without sorting, samples used around 92 million PBMCs for genomic DNA. Ten immunoSEQ deep assay plates were used to sequence the DNA of unsorted PBMCs. Sequencing was performed with immunoSEQ multiplex PCR; in TCRdb, only in-frame clones are kept and a portion is missing. The sample consists of 550,000 to 600,000 clones, around 77% of them appearing once.

This sequence joins TRBV7-9 and TRBJ2-1; D call uncertain. The receptor comes from a woman between 35 and 50 years old in good health. Some clones in this sample may be carry-over from other donors' samples. Sequencing input: PBMCs. In DNA, the CDR3 is TGTGCCAGCAGCCGCTGGCTTGGTGGCAAGGACCATGAGCAGTTCTTC. This encodes CASSRWLGGKDHEQFF.